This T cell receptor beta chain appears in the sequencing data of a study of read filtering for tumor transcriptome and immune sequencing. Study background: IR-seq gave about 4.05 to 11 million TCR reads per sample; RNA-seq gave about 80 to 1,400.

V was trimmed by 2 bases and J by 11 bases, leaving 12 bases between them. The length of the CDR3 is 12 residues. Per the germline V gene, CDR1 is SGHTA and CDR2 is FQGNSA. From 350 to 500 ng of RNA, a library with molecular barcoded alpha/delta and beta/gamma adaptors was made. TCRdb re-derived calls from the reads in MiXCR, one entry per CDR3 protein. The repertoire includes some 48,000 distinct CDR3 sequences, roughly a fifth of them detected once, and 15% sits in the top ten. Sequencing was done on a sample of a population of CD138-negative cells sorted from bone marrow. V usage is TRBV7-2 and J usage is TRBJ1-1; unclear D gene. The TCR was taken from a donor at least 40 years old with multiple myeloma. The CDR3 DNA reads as TGTGCCAGCAGCTTATACTACCTGGGGGCTTTCTTT. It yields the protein CASSLYYLGAFF.